This T cell receptor beta chain was sequenced in a study of technical replicates of blood from several donors. Method: immunoSEQ multiplex PCR; TCRdb's copy keeps in-frame clones and lacks some. The sample has over 45,000 clones; around 90% are singletons. The receptor was isolated from a human donor in good health. Some clones in this sample may be carry-over from other donors' samples. Material: PBMCs.

CDR3 nucleotide sequence: TGTGCCAGTAGTATTTACGGGACCGGGGAGCTGTTTTTT. Protein: CASSIYGTGELFF. The chain carries TRBV19 and TRBJ2-2; D ambiguous. Trimming shortened V by 3 bases and J by 5 bases, and 7 bases separated the two germline ends. The CDR3 runs 13 residues. CDR1 is LNHDA, CDR2 SQIVND, per germline (reference sequence). Supplemented by reference TRBV19 and TRBJ2-2, the full variable domain reads DGGITQSPKYLFRKEGQNVTLSCEQNLNHDAMYWYRQDPGQGLRLIYYSQIVNDFQKGDIAEGYSVSREKKESFPLTVTSAQKNPTAFYLCASSIYGTGELFFGEGSRLTVL.